This TCR beta chain is drawn from a study of T cell responses to AZD1222 COVID-19 vaccine. Of note for this clone: Antigen specificity is unknown.

The data were produced by immunoSEQ multiplex PCR, yet TCRdb's version contains in-frame clones alone and is incomplete. The sample holds roughly 58,000 clones, roughly nine tenths seen once. V was pared by 2 bases and J by 10 bases, with 9 bases between. CDR3 length: 11 residues. CDR1 DFQATT and CDR2 SNEGSKA come from the germline V gene (reference sequence). Study-wide findings and caveats: Females made up more of the donors, who were largely white British, and clonal diversity may have come out too low.

Here the sequenced sample was peripheral blood, taken 28 days after the second AZD1222 dose. The receptor was derived from an adult who received the AZD1222 COVID-19 vaccine. The chain is built from TRBV20-1 and TRBJ2-1; D is unresolved. Here the CDR3 reads CSARIIDEQFF. The CDR3 DNA sequence: TGCAGTGCTAGAATAATCGACGAGCAGTTCTTC.